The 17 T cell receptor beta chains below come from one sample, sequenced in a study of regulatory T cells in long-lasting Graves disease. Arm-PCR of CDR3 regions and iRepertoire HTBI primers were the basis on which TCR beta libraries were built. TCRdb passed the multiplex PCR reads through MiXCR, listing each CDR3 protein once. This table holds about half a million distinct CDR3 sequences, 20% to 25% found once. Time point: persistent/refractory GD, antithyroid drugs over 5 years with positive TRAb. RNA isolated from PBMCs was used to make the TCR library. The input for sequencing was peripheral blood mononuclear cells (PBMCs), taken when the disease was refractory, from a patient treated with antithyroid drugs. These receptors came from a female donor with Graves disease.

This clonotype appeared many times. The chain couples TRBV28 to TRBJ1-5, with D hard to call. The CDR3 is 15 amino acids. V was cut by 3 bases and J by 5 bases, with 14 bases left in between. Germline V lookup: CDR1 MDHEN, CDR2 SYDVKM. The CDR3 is CASSLFGLRDQPQHF. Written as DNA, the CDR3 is TGTGCCAGCAGTTTGTTCGGATTACGCGATCAGCCCCAGCATTTT.

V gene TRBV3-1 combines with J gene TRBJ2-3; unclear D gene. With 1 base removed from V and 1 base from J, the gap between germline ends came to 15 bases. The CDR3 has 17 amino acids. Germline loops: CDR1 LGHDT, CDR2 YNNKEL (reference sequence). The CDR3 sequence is CASSQGTQSYRTDTQYF. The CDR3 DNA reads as TGTGCCAGCAGCCAAGGAACCCAATCTTACCGCACAGATACGCAGTATTTT.

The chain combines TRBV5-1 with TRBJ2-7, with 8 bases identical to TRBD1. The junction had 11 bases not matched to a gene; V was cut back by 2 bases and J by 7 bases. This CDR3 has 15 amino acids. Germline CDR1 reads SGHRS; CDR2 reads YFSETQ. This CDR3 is CASSLEGTGRGEQYF. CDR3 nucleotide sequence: TGCGCCAGCAGCTTAGAAGGGACAGGACGGGGGGAGCAGTACTTC.

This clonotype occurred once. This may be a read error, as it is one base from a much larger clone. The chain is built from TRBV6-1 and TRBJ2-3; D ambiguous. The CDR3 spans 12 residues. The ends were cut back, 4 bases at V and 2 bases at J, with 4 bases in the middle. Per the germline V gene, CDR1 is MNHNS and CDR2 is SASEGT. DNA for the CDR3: TGTGCCAGCAGTGTAGTCACAGATACGCAGTATTTT. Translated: CASSVVTDTQYF.

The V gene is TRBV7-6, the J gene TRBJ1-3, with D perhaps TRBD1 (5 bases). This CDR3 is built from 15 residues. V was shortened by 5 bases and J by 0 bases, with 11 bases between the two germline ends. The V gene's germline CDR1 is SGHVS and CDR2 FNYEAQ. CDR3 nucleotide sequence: TGTGCCAGCAGCGAGGGACCTGGCTCTGGAAACACCATATATTTT. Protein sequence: CASSEGPGSGNTIYF.

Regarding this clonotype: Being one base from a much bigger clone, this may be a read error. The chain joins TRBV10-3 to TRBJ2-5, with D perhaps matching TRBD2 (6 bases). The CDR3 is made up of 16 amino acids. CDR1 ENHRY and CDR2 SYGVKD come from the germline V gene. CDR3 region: CAISEWGGTNQETQHF. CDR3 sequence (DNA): TGTGCCATCAGTGAATGGGGCGGGACCAACCAAGAGACCCAGCACTTC.

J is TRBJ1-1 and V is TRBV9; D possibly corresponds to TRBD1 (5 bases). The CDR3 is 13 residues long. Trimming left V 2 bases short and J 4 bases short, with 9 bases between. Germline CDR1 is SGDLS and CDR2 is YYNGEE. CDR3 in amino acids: CASSVDGGTEAFF. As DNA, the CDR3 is TGTGCCAGCAGCGTCGACGGGGGCACTGAAGCTTTCTTT. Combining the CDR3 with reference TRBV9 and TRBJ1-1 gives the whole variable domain DSGVTQTPKHLITATGQRVTLRCSPRSGDLSVYWYQQSLDQGLQFLIQYYNGEERAKGNILERFSAQQFPDLHSELNLSSLELGDSALYFCASSVDGGTEAFFGQGTRLTVV.

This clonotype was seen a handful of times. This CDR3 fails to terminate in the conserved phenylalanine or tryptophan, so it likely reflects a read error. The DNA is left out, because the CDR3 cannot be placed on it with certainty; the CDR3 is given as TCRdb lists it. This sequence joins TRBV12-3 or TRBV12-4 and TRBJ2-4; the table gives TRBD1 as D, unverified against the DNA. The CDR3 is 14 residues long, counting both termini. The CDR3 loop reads CASSQGKFPRLFGP.

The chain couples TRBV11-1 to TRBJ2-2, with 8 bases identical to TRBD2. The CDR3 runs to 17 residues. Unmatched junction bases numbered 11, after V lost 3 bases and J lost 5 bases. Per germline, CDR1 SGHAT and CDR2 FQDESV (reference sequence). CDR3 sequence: CASSFPRGGDTTGELFF. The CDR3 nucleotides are TGTGCCAGCAGCTTTCCCCGGGGGGGAGACACGACCGGGGAGCTGTTTTTT.

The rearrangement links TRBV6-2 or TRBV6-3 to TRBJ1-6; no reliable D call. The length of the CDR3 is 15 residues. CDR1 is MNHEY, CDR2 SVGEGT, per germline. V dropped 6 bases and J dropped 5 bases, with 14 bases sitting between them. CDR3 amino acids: CASRPSRGDNSPLHF. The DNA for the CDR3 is TGTGCCAGCAGACCGTCGCGCGGGGATAATTCACCCCTCCACTTT.

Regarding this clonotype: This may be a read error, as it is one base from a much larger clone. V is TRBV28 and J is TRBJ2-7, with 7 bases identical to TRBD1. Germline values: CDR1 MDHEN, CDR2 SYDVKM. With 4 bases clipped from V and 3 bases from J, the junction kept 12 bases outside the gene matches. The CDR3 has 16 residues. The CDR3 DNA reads TGTGCCAGCAGTTCACTGCCTATCTGGGACAGCTACGAGCAGTACTTC. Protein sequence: CASSSLPIWDSYEQYF.

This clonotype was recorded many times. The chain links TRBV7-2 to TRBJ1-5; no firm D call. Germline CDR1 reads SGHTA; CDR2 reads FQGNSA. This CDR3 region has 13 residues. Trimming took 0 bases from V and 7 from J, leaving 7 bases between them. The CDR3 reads CASSLARGQPQHF. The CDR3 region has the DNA TGTGCCAGCAGCTTAGCGAGAGGACAGCCCCAGCATTTT.

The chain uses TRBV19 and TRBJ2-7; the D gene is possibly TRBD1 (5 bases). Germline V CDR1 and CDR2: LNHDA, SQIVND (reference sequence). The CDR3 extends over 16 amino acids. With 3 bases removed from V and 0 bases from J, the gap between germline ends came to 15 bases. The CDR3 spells CASSMVGPASSYEQYF. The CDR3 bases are TGTGCCAGTAGTATGGTGGGGCCCGCAAGCTCCTACGAGCAGTACTTC.

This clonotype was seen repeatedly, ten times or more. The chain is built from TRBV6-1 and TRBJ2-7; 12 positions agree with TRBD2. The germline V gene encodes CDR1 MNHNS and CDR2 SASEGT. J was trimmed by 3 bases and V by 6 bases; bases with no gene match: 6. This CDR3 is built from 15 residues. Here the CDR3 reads CASRAGTSGYYEQYF. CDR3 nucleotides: TGTGCCAGCAGGGCCGGGACTAGCGGGTACTACGAGCAGTACTTC.

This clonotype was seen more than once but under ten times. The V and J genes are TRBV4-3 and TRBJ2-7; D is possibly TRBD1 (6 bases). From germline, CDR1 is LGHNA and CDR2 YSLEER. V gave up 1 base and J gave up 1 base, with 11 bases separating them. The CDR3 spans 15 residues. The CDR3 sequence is CASSQVRDKSYEQYF. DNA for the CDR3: TGCGCCAGCAGCCAAGTCCGGGACAAATCCTACGAGCAGTACTTC.

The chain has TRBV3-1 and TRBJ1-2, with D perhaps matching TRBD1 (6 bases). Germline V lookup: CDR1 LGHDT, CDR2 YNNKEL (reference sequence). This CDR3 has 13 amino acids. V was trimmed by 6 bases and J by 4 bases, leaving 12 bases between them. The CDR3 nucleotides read TGTGCCAGCAGGTTACAGGGTACCTATGGCTACACCTTC. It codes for CASRLQGTYGYTF.

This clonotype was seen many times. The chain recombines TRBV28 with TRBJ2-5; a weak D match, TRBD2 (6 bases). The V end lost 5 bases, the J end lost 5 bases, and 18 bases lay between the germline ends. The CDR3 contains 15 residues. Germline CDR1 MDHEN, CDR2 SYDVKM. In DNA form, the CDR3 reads TGTGCCAGCAGTCCTTCCGTCGGGAGTTGGGAGACCCAGTACTTC. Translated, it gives CASSPSVGSWETQYF.